These T cell receptor beta chains were read from a single sample in a study of blood T cell repertoires in COVID-19. Repertoires were generated with immunoSEQ multiplex PCR, while TCRdb's copy carries only in-frame clones and drops some. The top ten hold roughly 9% of the sample, which has over 140,000 clones, roughly 73% seen once. The specimen sequenced was peripheral blood. These TCRs come from a woman aged 45-60 years with active or convalescent COVID-19. Both conserved end residues are part of each CDR3.

>TRBJ2-4|TRBV30
CAWRGQGAGGIAKNIQYF
>TRBJ1-5|TRBV18
CASSPQGPPYQPQHF
>TRBJ2-1|TRBV6-5
CASSSSPRLYNEQFF
>TRBJ2-2|TRBV7-3
CASSLGVSDTGELFF
>TRBJ1-3|TRBV9
CASSPRSGTSSSGNTIYF
>TRBJ2-3|TRBV18
CASSPGTTGGADTQYF
>TRBJ2-7|TRBV6-2/TRBV6-3
CASSYSGTYEQYF
>TRBJ2-2|TRBV4-1
CASSQGAENTGELFF
>TRBJ2-7|TRBV4-2
CASSQGGSGVITRYF
>TRBJ2-3|TRBV9
CASSPTLWTIAGGPSTDTQYF
>TRBJ1-5|TRBV19
CASSIVPAQGAGQPQHF
>TRBJ1-3|TRBV28
CAIPLDRGPTIYF
>TRBJ2-3|TRBV4-3
CASSQDRGASTDTQYF
>TRBJ2-1|TRBV19
CASSTRTGGTNEQFF
>TRBJ2-2|TRBV7-2
CASRREGAGELFF
>TRBJ1-5|TRBV5-4
CASSTDRGNQPQHF
>TRBJ2-3|TRBV5-8
CASSLVPGGTDTQYF
>TRBJ1-4|TRBV30
CAWRGQTFSTNEKLFF
>TRBJ2-1|TRBV3-1/TRBV3-2
CASSQPKGGSVNEQFF
>TRBJ1-2|TRBV23-1
CASSQLTGVPVRYGYTF
>TRBJ2-1|TRBV6-5
CASSFSPSGSSGEQFF
>TRBJ2-2|TRBV5-4
CASRITGHHTGELFF
>TRBJ1-1|TRBV11-1
CASSGQGRERAEAFF
>TRBJ2-5|TRBV7-6
CASSASGASWETQYF
>TRBJ2-7|TRBV5-4
CASSLQQGEQYF
>TRBJ1-2|TRBV29-1
CSVEGVDRKGYTF
>TRBJ2-2|TRBV12-5
CASGFLTGTGDTGELFF
>TRBJ1-2|TRBV3-1/TRBV3-2
CASSSRLRTGITGYTF
>TRBJ2-2|TRBV5-1
CASSLTSGRAGELFF
>TRBJ2-5|TRBV5-4
CASSLDSGRAGETQYF
>TRBJ2-3|TRBV5-1
CASSLAGGPTDTQYF
>TRBJ1-2|TRBV3-1/TRBV3-2
CASSPYEQGSYGYTF
>TRBJ2-7|TRBV6-2/TRBV6-3
CASSWPEQYF
>TRBJ2-1|TRBV2
CASRTVAGRSYNEQFF
>TRBJ2-7|TRBV7-2
CASSLNFGVYEQYF
>TRBJ2-5|TRBV10-3
CAISPGQGRDPTQYF
>TRBJ2-7|TRBV6-5
CASSLRRGIEQYF
>TRBJ1-5|TRBV7-2
CASSPQITGEVSQPQHF
>TRBJ1-1|TRBV9
CASSPLGVTEAFF
>TRBJ2-3|TRBV5-6
CASSLGQGAEWTDTQYF
>TRBJ2-2|TRBV6-2/TRBV6-3
CASSYGKGVITGELFF
>TRBJ1-1|TRBV7-9
CASSLAVAGTEAFF
>TRBJ1-5|TRBV9
CASSVGPQGGPQHF
>TRBJ2-7|TRBV21-1
CASSKVLRQGFSYEQYF
>TRBJ1-2|TRBV27
CASSLQGRGYTF
>TRBJ1-1|TRBV30
CAWSVGWGREAFF
>TRBJ2-2|TRBV9
CASRLAANTGELFF
>TRBJ2-4|TRBV6-4
CASRHRDNFQYF
>TRBJ1-5|TRBV5-6
CASSLGQGGQPQHF
>TRBJ2-1|TRBV2
CASRSGTRAYNEQFF
>TRBJ2-5|TRBV2
CASRVGRGLAGKETQYF
>TRBJ2-1|TRBV11-1
CASSLDWSSYNEQFF
>TRBJ1-1|TRBV2
CASTPNPGQGVEAFF
>TRBJ2-7|TRBV27
CASSRLGEQYF
>TRBJ2-7|TRBV5-1
CASRAGTGNAEQYF
>TRBJ2-7|TRBV6-1
CASSDLSGAGPYEQYF
>TRBJ2-3|TRBV7-2
CASSRDYQSTDTQYF
>TRBJ1-2|TRBV9
CASSLTGLDYGYTF
>TRBJ2-7|TRBV7-9
CASSSRQGEDEQYF